What follows describes a single T cell receptor (beta chain). Its antigen remains unidentified. Primers: 60 Vbeta forward and 13 Jbeta reverse. Clones were sequenced by immunoSEQ multiplex PCR, and TCRdb holds only the in-frame ones, with some missing. This sample has 62,000 or so clones, with more than 70% found just once. The length of the CDR3 is 15 residues. Trimming left V 3 bases short and J 2 bases short, with 13 bases between. Germline V lookup: CDR1 SGDLS, CDR2 YYNGEE. This entry is derived from a study of cytomegalovirus exposure and HLA in healthy donors. General study findings and limits: Later analysis indicated greater clonal expansion among HLA-associated TCR beta chains than among equally common other chains.

This TCR came from a man between 18 and 35 years old in good health and CMV-seronegative. The sequencing input was PBMCs. This rearrangement joins TRBV9 to TRBJ2-3; D ambiguous. DNA for the CDR3: TGTGCCAGCAGCGCCGGAGAAGACCTCACAGATACGCAGTATTTT. This sequence encodes CASSAGEDLTDTQYF. Filled out from reference TRBV9 and TRBJ2-3, the complete variable domain reads DSGVTQTPKHLITATGQRVTLRCSPRSGDLSVYWYQQSLDQGLQFLIQYYNGEERAKGNILERFSAQQFPDLHSELNLSSLELGDSALYFCASSAGEDLTDTQYFGPGTRLTVL.